This T cell receptor beta chain was identified during a study of response to subunit inactivated influenza vaccine. Study-wide points: It was suggested by the authors that few new T cells are recruited by each seasonal influenza vaccination.

A single record per CDR3 protein comes from TCRdb applying MiXCR to the RT-PCR reads. The repertoire includes approximately 500,000 distinct CDR3 sequences, less than 25% of them detected once, and approximately 3% sits in the top ten. V trimming: 6 bases; J trimming: 5 bases; junction bases outside the gene matches: 9. There are 14 residues in the CDR3. In its sample, this clonotype was seen a few times. Its antigen is currently unknown. The same data also contributed to another study, on T cells expressing NK-cell markers. From that study: What made the TCR beta cDNA was 5'RACE template switching with UMIs. The authors restricted sorting to alpha-beta TCR T cells with an anti-gamma-delta TCR antibody in several experiments. HCMV specificity of the expanded NKG2C+ T cell clones stayed unclear.

The origin of this receptor is a man aged 50 or older who received an inactivated influenza vaccine. The sequenced sample was CD4+ T cells sorted from PBMCs, obtained about 12 days after vaccination. The V and J genes are TRBV12-3 or TRBV12-4 and TRBJ2-7; TRBD2 agrees at 8 bases. This CDR3 is CASSPGRAWNEQYF. As DNA, the CDR3 is TGTGCCAGCAGCCCCGGGAGGGCCTGGAACGAGCAGTACTTC.